These T cell receptor beta chains were read from a single sample in a study of T cells in tumors after PD-1 blockade. The table came from immunoSEQ multiplex PCR; TCRdb's copy has only in-frame clones and leaves some out. The top ten hold 30% to 40% of the sample, which has more than 12,000 clones, less than 75% seen once. The sample here was tumor tissue, taken after anti-PD-1 treatment. The receptor source for this set is a human donor with cutaneous squamous cell carcinoma. CDR3s include the opening cysteine and the closing phenylalanine or tryptophan.

V,J,CDR3
TRBV3-1/TRBV3-2,TRBJ2-1,CASSQERLAGYNEQFF
TRBV6-2/TRBV6-3,TRBJ2-1,CASSYGGRLSYNEQFF
TRBV7-2,TRBJ2-5,CASSLAGRRETQYF
TRBV6-6,TRBJ2-7,CASSPRTSGNVEQYF
TRBV7-9,TRBJ2-2,CASSSIPGELFF
TRBV9,TRBJ1-4,CASSPRGVWTEKLFF
TRBV7-9,TRBJ2-7,CASSFTLDEQYF
TRBV30,TRBJ1-5,CAWSRQGLSDQPQHF
TRBV2,TRBJ1-1,CASSEGTGTKGFF
TRBV4-1,TRBJ2-2,CASSETTARPLFNGELFF
TRBV15,TRBJ2-2,CATSRDVGGGELFF
TRBV2,TRBJ1-6,CARQVPGQRNSPLHF
TRBV19,TRBJ2-4,CASSAGNIGIGGQYF
TRBV6-5,TRBJ2-7,CASGGTSLEQYF
TRBV28,TRBJ1-4,CASTSGSNEKLFF
TRBV6-5,TRBJ2-3,CASSYKSAGVTDTQYF
TRBV28,TRBJ1-2,CAINPPGSRLGYTF
TRBV19,TRBJ1-3,CASTTGGSSSGNTIYF
TRBV18,TRBJ2-4,CASSPTIGGLGAKNIQYF
TRBV6-5,TRBJ1-2,CASSSDRGIYGYTF
TRBV14,TRBJ2-5,CASSLGPLETQYF
TRBV10-3,TRBJ1-1,CAISSRGTEAFF
TRBV18,TRBJ1-2,CASSPGQGNYGYTF
TRBV20-1,TRBJ2-7,CSASNPAGGPDEQYF
TRBV29-1,TRBJ2-7,CSVEDHVESGQYF
TRBV5-4,TRBJ1-1,CASSLRGDTEAFF
TRBV28,TRBJ2-1,CASSPYNEQFF
TRBV15,TRBJ1-5,CATSRIGQGTGQPQHF
TRBV6-5,TRBJ2-3,CASSPGPYTDTQYF
TRBV9,TRBJ2-2,CASSAAGTLTGELFF
TRBV27,TRBJ1-4,CASSSQGGPEKLFF
TRBV2,TRBJ1-2,CASSERQGVGYGYTF
TRBV7-9,TRBJ1-2,CASSLEVGQVYGYTF
TRBV25-1,TRBJ1-2,CASSGTGTGWRVYGYTF
TRBV27,TRBJ1-1,CASGDTGQIRTEAFF
TRBV19,TRBJ1-1,CASSIGYRGRRTEAFF
TRBV25-1,TRBJ2-5,CASSERGHQETQYF
TRBV6-6,TRBJ1-2,CASRPRTWGYTF
TRBV21-1,TRBJ2-1,CASSRAEVVEQFF
TRBV7-6,TRBJ2-7,CASSLGTDGASYEQYF